This TCR beta chain was documented in a study of human T cells and chemical hapten exposure. Study background: Upper inner arm skin measuring about 2 cm by about 2 cm received 2% DPC for sensitization. The study lasted 20 to 30 weeks, and patients were dosed weekly with diphenylcyclopropenone on the scalp throughout. Chiefly women, the patients showed alopecia areata, totalis or universalis. Study-level results: Given that the donors had alopecia, their immune response may differ from that seen in healthy people.

V gave up 3 bases and J gave up 6 bases, with 7 bases separating them. The CDR3 consists of 12 residues. Germline values: CDR1 SGHTA, CDR2 FQGNSA. As regards this clonotype: Its antigen is unidentified.

The time point was: patch test 1, 2 weeks after DPC sensitization. Treatment reported: therapeutic diphenylcyclopropenone sensitization with weekly scalp DPC. TCRdb used MiXCR to reprocess the RACE reads, holding one entry per CDR3 protein. Of 95,000 to 150,000 distinct CDR3 sequences in the sample, roughly an eighth were seen once. The clonotype was recovered from a man between 18 and 29 years old with alopecia areata. Some clones in this sample may be carry-over from other donors' samples. Specimen: whole blood, collected in connection with sensitization to the hapten diphenylcyclopropenone (DPC). J is TRBJ2-3 and V is TRBV7-2; no clear D. The CDR3 region is CASSLSRDTQYF. For the CDR3, the DNA is TGTGCCAGCAGCTTGTCGAGGGATACGCAGTATTTT.